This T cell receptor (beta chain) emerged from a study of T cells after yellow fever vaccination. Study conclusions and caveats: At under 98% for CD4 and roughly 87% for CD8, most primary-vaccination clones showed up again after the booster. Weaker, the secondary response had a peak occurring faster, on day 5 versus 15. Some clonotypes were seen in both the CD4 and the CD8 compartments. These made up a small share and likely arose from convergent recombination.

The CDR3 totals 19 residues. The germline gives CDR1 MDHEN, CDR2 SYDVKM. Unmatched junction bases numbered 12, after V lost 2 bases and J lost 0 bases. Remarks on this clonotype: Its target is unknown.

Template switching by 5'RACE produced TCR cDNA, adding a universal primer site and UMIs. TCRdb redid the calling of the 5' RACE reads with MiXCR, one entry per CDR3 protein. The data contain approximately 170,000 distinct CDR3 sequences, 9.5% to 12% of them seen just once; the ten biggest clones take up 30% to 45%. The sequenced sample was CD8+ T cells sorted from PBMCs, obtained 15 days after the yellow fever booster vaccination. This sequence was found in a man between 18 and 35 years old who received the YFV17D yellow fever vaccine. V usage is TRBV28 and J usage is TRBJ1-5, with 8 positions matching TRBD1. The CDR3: CASSLITGTGRFSNQPQHF. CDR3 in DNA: TGTGCCAGCAGTTTAATAACCGGGACAGGACGCTTTAGCAATCAGCCCCAGCATTTT.